The 19 T cell receptor beta chains below were found in one sample sequenced in a study of blood T cells in healthy people across ages. The authors ran a second PCR of 7 to 11 cycles using a sample-barcoded 5' primer and a J-beta primer mix. TCRdb reprocessed the 5' RACE reads with MiXCR, giving one entry per CDR3 protein. Of about a million distinct CDR3 sequences in the sample, approximately 49% are singletons; the top ten hold roughly an eighth. The sample comprised blood. The source of these receptors is a man aged 30 to 39 in good health.

This clonotype was found a few times. The chain links TRBV12-3 or TRBV12-4 to TRBJ2-7, with D possibly being TRBD2 (5 bases). The CDR3 loop spans 13 amino acids. V gave up 5 bases and J gave up 2 bases, with 10 bases separating them. CDR3 in amino acids: CASSRRGTYEQYF. The CDR3 region has the DNA TGTGCCAGCAGTCGACGGGGAACCTACGAGCAGTACTTC.

The chain employs TRBV6-1 and TRBJ2-5; D is uncertain. Germline values: CDR1 MNHNS, CDR2 SASEGT. This CDR3 contains 14 residues. Trimming shortened V by 2 bases and J by 1 base, and 8 bases separated the two germline ends. CDR3 sequence reads: CASSEMASQETQYF. The DNA of the CDR3 is TGTGCCAGCAGTGAAATGGCTAGCCAAGAGACCCAGTACTTC.

This clonotype was counted a few times. This rearrangement joins TRBV5-5 to TRBJ2-1; D possibly matches TRBD1 or TRBD2 (6 bases each). Trimming shortened V by 3 bases and J by 1 base, and 14 bases separated the two germline ends. The germline CDR1 and CDR2 sequences are SGHKS and YYEKEE (reference sequence). The CDR3 extends over 16 amino acids. CDR3 residues: CASSYVGGRSYNEQFF. The CDR3 nucleotides are TGTGCCAGCAGCTACGTCGGGGGCAGATCCTACAATGAGCAGTTCTTC.

The chain is built from TRBV7-3 and TRBJ2-3, with TRBD1 identical over 8 bases. The CDR3 spans 13 residues. J was trimmed by 8 bases and V by 3 bases; bases with no gene match: 4. Germline CDR1 is SGHTA and CDR2 is FQGTGA. The chain's CDR3 is CASSLDRAGTQYF. CDR3 bases: TGTGCCAGCAGCTTGGACAGGGCTGGTACGCAGTATTTT. The entire variable domain, with the rest obtained from reference TRBV7-3 and TRBJ2-3, is as follows: GAGVSQTPSNKVTEKGKYVELRCDPISGHTALYWYRQSLGQGPEFLIYFQGTGAADDSGLPNDRFFAVRPEGSVSTLKIQRTERGDSAVYLCASSLDRAGTQYFGPGTRLTVL.

Only a few counts were recorded for this clonotype. The chain recombines TRBV6-5 with TRBJ2-5, with D perhaps TRBD2 (5 bases). Trimming pared 3 bases from V and 3 bases from J, leaving 17 bases between. CDR1 and CDR2 (germline): MNHEY, SVGAGI. The CDR3 contains 16 residues. The CDR3 region has the DNA TGTGCCAGCAGTTATGCCCTTAGCGAATCGGAAGAGACCCAGTACTTC. Encoded protein: CASSYALSESEETQYF.

This chain joins TRBV10-3 and TRBJ1-1, with 12 bases identical to TRBD1. The germline V gene encodes CDR1 ENHRY and CDR2 SYGVKD. With 10 bases clipped from V and 4 bases from J, the junction kept 7 bases outside the gene matches. This CDR3 has 14 amino acids. CDR3 amino acids: CATGDRGLGTEAFF. The CDR3 DNA follows: TGTGCCACCGGGGACAGGGGGCTGGGCACTGAAGCTTTCTTT.

This chain joins TRBV15 and TRBJ2-7; D unresolved. V was cut by 0 bases and J by 7 bases, with 7 bases left in between. The CDR3 is made up of 12 amino acids. Germline V gene sequence: CDR1 LNHNV, CDR2 YYDKDF (reference sequence). CDR3 nucleotide sequence: TGTGCCACCAGCAGAGAAGGCGGTGAGCAGTACTTC. Translating gives CATSREGGEQYF. The whole variable domain, filled in from reference TRBV15 and TRBJ2-7, reads DAMVIQNPRYQVTQFGKPVTLSCSQTLNHNVMYWYQQKSSQAPKLLFHYYDKDFNNEADTPDNFQSRRPNTSFCFLDIRSPGLGDTAMYLCATSREGGEQYFGPGTRLTVT.

This chain uses TRBV6-2 or TRBV6-3 with TRBJ2-7; D remains ambiguous. Germline V CDR1 and CDR2: MNHEY, SVGEGT. The CDR3 is made up of 15 amino acids. The V and J ends lost 5 bases and 0 bases respectively, with 14 bases between them. CDR3 in amino acids: CASSPMPSYSYEQYF. The CDR3 nucleotides are TGTGCCAGCAGTCCCATGCCCAGCTACTCCTACGAGCAGTACTTC.

A note on this clonotype: The junction and the germline gene differ at one end; a read error may be behind it. The chain employs TRBV7-2 and TRBJ1-2; the D is unclear. CDR1 SGHTA and CDR2 FQGNSA come from the germline V gene. The CDR3 consists of 14 residues. The CDR3 here is CVSSRADGNYGYTF. In DNA form, the CDR3 reads TGTGTCAGCAGCCGTGCCGACGGAAACTATGGCTACACCTTC.

This clonotype showed up just a few times. This chain joins TRBV29-1 and TRBJ1-2; D uncertain. CDR1 SQVTM and CDR2 ANQGSEA come from the germline V gene. There are 15 residues in the CDR3. V was trimmed by 0 bases and J by 5 bases, leaving 16 bases between them. This CDR3 reads CSVEDPSTPTYGYTF. In DNA form, the CDR3 reads TGCAGCGTTGAAGATCCGTCAACTCCGACGTATGGCTACACCTTC.

V is TRBV7-3 and J is TRBJ2-5, with 7 bases identical to TRBD2. The CDR3 covers 14 residues. Losses at the gene ends were 4 bases for V and 11 bases for J; bases not matched to a gene: 13. CDR1 and CDR2 from the germline V gene are SGHTA and FQGTGA. The CDR3 loop is CASSSPGLPNEQYF. CDR3 nucleotides: TGTGCCAGCAGCTCACCGGGACTACCCAATGAGCAGTACTTC.

This clonotype was seen more than once but under ten times. The chain recombines TRBV6-5 with TRBJ2-3; D is uncertain. This CDR3 comprises 15 residues. Per the germline V gene, CDR1 is MNHEY and CDR2 is SVGAGI. The germline V and J ends were trimmed by 0 bases and 1 base, with 8 bases remaining between them. The CDR3 spells CASSYSDERTDTQYF. The DNA for the CDR3 is TGTGCCAGCAGTTACTCAGACGAACGCACAGATACGCAGTATTTT.

The J gene is TRBJ2-6, the V gene TRBV20-1, with 11 nucleotides matching TRBD2. The germline gives CDR1 DFQATT, CDR2 SNEGSKA (reference sequence). V lost 6 bases, J lost 0 bases, and 7 bases stayed unmatched. This CDR3 region has 17 residues. For the CDR3, the DNA is TGCAGTGCGACCCCGACTAGCGGGGCCTCTGGGGCCAACGTCCTGACTTTC. Translated: CSATPTSGASGANVLTF.

This chain links TRBV7-6 with TRBJ1-6; D perhaps matches TRBD1 (5 bases). CDR3 length equals 15 residues. Germline CDR1 is SGHVS and CDR2 is FNYEAQ. V was cut by 0 bases and J by 6 bases, with 9 bases left in between. In DNA form, the CDR3 reads TGTGCCAGCAGCTTAGCGCTTGGGGGTAATTCACCCCTCCACTTT. It encodes CASSLALGGNSPLHF.

The sample holds a few counts of this clonotype. J is TRBJ2-7 and V is TRBV6-2 or TRBV6-3; D gene ambiguous. Trimming took 2 bases from V and 3 from J, leaving 8 bases between them. Looked up from germline, CDR1 is MNHEY and CDR2 is SVGEGT. This CDR3 is built from 13 residues. CDR3 nucleotide sequence: TGTGCCAGCAGTTACGAGTCGGACTACGAGCAGTACTTC. Protein sequence: CASSYESDYEQYF.

The DNA of the CDR3 is TGTGCCATCAGTGAGTCGCATAATGAAAAACTGTTTTTT. This codes for CAISESHNEKLFF. This chain connects TRBV10-3 to TRBJ1-4; D is unresolved. This CDR3 contains 13 residues. Germline CDR1 reads ENHRY; CDR2 reads SYGVKD. Trimming cost V 0 bases and J 4 bases, with 3 bases left between them.

In its sample, this clonotype was seen a few times. This rearrangement joins TRBV29-1 to TRBJ2-3; D may be TRBD1 or TRBD2 (5 bases each). The CDR3 sequence is 17 residues long. CDR1 is SQVTM, CDR2 ANQGSEA, per germline. Trimming cost V 0 bases and J 2 bases, with 18 bases left between them. CDR3 in DNA: TGCAGCGTTGAAGATGGTAGGGACCCGAAATACACAGATACGCAGTATTTT. Amino acids: CSVEDGRDPKYTDTQYF.

This chain joins TRBV20-1 and TRBJ1-5; D ambiguous. The CDR3 covers 11 residues. Germline values: CDR1 DFQATT, CDR2 SNEGSKA (reference sequence). Trimming pared 3 bases from V and 7 bases from J, leaving 7 bases between. The CDR3 region has the DNA TGCAGTGCTAGGGTGGGGCAGCCCCAGCATTTT. Protein: CSARVGQPQHF.

This clonotype was counted only a few times. The V and J genes are TRBV10-3 and TRBJ2-3; D may match TRBD1 or TRBD2 (5 bases each). V was cut by 6 bases and J by 2 bases, with 12 bases left in between. The CDR3 sequence is 14 residues long. Germline lookup yields CDR1 ENHRY and CDR2 SYGVKD. CDR3 sequence: CAIRGGGSTDTQYF. CDR3 in DNA: TGTGCCATCAGGGGTGGGGGATCCACAGATACGCAGTATTTT.